The 18 T cell receptor beta chains in this list originate from one sample, sequenced in a study of breast tumors, draining lymph nodes, adjacent tissues. MiXCR was run by TCRdb on the multiplex PCR reads, yielding one entry per CDR3 protein. The sample carries about 52,000 distinct CDR3 sequences, under 55% recorded once. The sample consisted of breast tumor tissue. Source of these receptors: a female donor with breast cancer. Some clones in this sample may be carry-over from other donors' samples.

Ten or more counts support this clonotype. This chain joins TRBV20-1 and TRBJ2-3; D is undetermined. The CDR3 has 13 residues. Germline V gene lookup returns CDR1 DFQATT and CDR2 SNEGSKA (reference sequence). The ends were cut back, 5 bases at V and 0 bases at J, with 9 bases in the middle. CDR3 region: CSALFGSTDTQYF. The CDR3 DNA sequence: TGCAGTGCTTTATTCGGTAGCACAGATACGCAGTATTTT.

This clonotype has a count of ten or more. The chain links TRBV2 to TRBJ1-6; D remains unclear. CDR3 length: 12 amino acids. V was trimmed by 4 bases and J by 8 bases, leaving 6 bases between them. CDR1 and CDR2 (germline): SNHLY, FYNNEI. CDR3 bases: TGTGCCAGCAGTGGGAACTATTCACCCCTCCACTTT. Its protein product is CASSGNYSPLHF.

This chain joins TRBV7-9 and TRBJ2-5; possible D gene TRBD2, 6 bases. The germline V gene encodes CDR1 SEHNR and CDR2 FQNEAQ (reference sequence). The CDR3 loop spans 13 amino acids. Trimming took off 1 base at V and 9 bases at J, with 12 bases between the two ends. This CDR3 is CASSLEVGEAQYF. CDR3 coding DNA: TGTGCCAGCAGCTTAGAGGTCGGGGAGGCCCAGTACTTC. The whole variable domain, filled in from reference TRBV7-9 and TRBJ2-5, reads DTGVSQNPRHKITKRGQNVTFRCDPISEHNRLYWYRQTLGQGPEFLTYFQNEAQLEKSRLLSDRFSAERPKGSFSTLEIQRTEQGDSAMYLCASSLEVGEAQYFGPGTRLLVL.

The table lists this clonotype with a few counts. This chain links TRBV9 with TRBJ2-3, with TRBD2 matching over 13 bases. V gave up 3 bases and J gave up 4 bases; unmatched junction bases: 2. Per germline, CDR1 SGDLS and CDR2 YYNGEE. This CDR3 contains 15 residues. The CDR3 region is CASSGGTSGADTQYF. CDR3 coding DNA: TGTGCCAGCAGCGGTGGGACTAGCGGGGCAGATACGCAGTATTTT.

This clonotype was seen only a few times. V and J are TRBV27 and TRBJ2-4; no firm D call. CDR1 and CDR2 (germline): MNHEY, SMNVEV (reference sequence). The CDR3 spans 14 residues. V was shortened by 4 bases and J by 6 bases, with 13 bases between the two germline ends. The CDR3 bases are TGTGCCAGCAGTTCGCCCTCGTACAGAAACATTCAGTACTTC. Its protein is CASSSPSYRNIQYF.

In DNA, the CDR3 is TGTGCCACCAGCAGCACGGGGACAGATAATTCACCCCTCCACTTT. It encodes CATSSTGTDNSPLHF. V is TRBV15 and J is TRBJ1-6; 7 nucleotides match TRBD1. The germline CDR1 and CDR2 sequences are LNHNV and YYDKDF (reference sequence). This CDR3 has 15 residues. V dropped 3 bases and J dropped 5; count of bases not matched to a gene: 4.

With respect to this clonotype: Likely a read error: the CDR3 ends without its conserved phenylalanine or tryptophan. Because the CDR3's place on the DNA is in doubt, the DNA is left out and the CDR3 is given as listed by TCRdb. This rearrangement joins TRBV20-1 to TRBJ2-5. CDR1 and CDR2 from the germline V gene are DFQATT and SNEGSKA (reference sequence). The CDR3 is 10 residues long, ends included. CDR3 sequence reads: CRARDPSSTS.

There are many counts of this clonotype. This rearrangement joins TRBV20-1 to TRBJ2-1; D is possibly TRBD1 (6 bases). V gave up 0 bases and J gave up 7 bases, with 10 bases separating them. The CDR3 runs 13 residues. Germline V gene lookup returns CDR1 DFQATT and CDR2 SNEGSKA (reference sequence). The CDR3 region has the DNA TGCAGTGCTAGAGAGGGGGCGGTTAATGAGCAGTTCTTC. Its translation: CSAREGAVNEQFF.

A remark on this clonotype: The junction departs from the called germline gene at one end, perhaps through a read error. The genes are TRBV2 and TRBJ1-5; D perhaps matches TRBD1 (5 bases). The CDR3 totals 14 residues. Germline loops: CDR1 SNHLY, CDR2 FYNNEI. CDR3 coding DNA: TGTGCCGGCGGAAAGGGACGCAGCAATCAGTCCCAGCATTTT. Its translation is CAGGKGRSNQSQHF.

This clonotype was seen repeatedly, ten times or more. The chain carries TRBV24-1 and TRBJ2-7; D possibly corresponds to TRBD1 (5 bases). This CDR3 has 13 residues. Germline lookup yields CDR1 KGHDR and CDR2 SFDVKD. Trimming cost V 4 bases and J 6 bases, with 12 bases left between them. The chain's CDR3 is CATSDLTASEQYF. The CDR3 bases are TGTGCCACCAGTGACCTGACAGCATCCGAGCAGTACTTC.

This clonotype has a count of ten or more. With a much larger clone just one base away, this may be a read error. The CDR3 sequence is CASSLAETSPRGYPF. CDR3 DNA sequence: TGTGCCAGCAGCTTAGCGGAAACATCTCCAAGGGGCTACCCCTTC. The rearrangement joins TRBV7-2 to TRBJ1-2, with D possibly TRBD1 on 5 matching bases. The CDR3 has 15 residues. Germline V lookup: CDR1 SGHTA, CDR2 FQGNSA.

This clonotype occurred once. Because the CDR3 is missing its conserved closing phenylalanine or tryptophan, this is likely a read error. Because the CDR3's place on the DNA is in doubt, the DNA is left out and the CDR3 is given as listed by TCRdb. The V gene is TRBV20-1, the J gene TRBJ2-7. Ends included, the CDR3 has 11 residues. Germline V gene data show CDR1 as DFQATT and CDR2 as SNEGSKA (reference sequence). CDR3 sequence: CSARTTYEQSL.

There are a few counts of this clonotype. The V call is TRBV20-1, the J call TRBJ1-2, with TRBD1 as a possible D gene (6 bases). The CDR3 loop spans 13 amino acids. In germline, CDR1 is DFQATT, CDR2 SNEGSKA (reference sequence). The V gene lost 7 bases and the J gene lost 7 bases, with 19 bases spanning the gap. CDR3: CSVGGGAAGGYTF. The CDR3 region has the DNA TGCAGTGTAGGTGGGGGGGCCGCTGGTGGCTACACCTTC.

This clonotype was recorded many times. One base away lies a much larger clone, so this may be a sequencing read error. CDR3 loop: CASSHDTWETQYF. DNA for the CDR3: TGTGCCAGCAGTCACGACACTTGGGAGACCCAGTACTTC. The chain employs TRBV6-2 or TRBV6-3 and TRBJ2-5; no reliable D call. From germline, CDR1 is MNHEY and CDR2 SVGEGT. Deletions cut 5 bases from V and 5 bases from J, with 12 bases between. CDR3 length equals 13 residues.

This clonotype has ten or more counts. J is TRBJ1-2 and V is TRBV20-1; TRBD1 might be the D (5 bases). The CDR3 contains 14 residues. V shed 4 bases and J shed 4 bases, with 16 bases lying between them. Germline V CDR1 and CDR2: DFQATT, SNEGSKA (reference sequence). The CDR3 region is CSATNTKRGYGYTF. CDR3 DNA sequence: TGCAGTGCTACCAACACCAAAAGGGGCTATGGCTACACCTTC.

This clonotype was seen at least ten times. The chain employs TRBV7-9 and TRBJ2-3, with TRBD2 matching 9 bases. This CDR3 spans 14 amino acids. Looked up from germline, CDR1 is SEHNR and CDR2 is FQNEAQ (reference sequence). V lost 3 bases to trimming and J lost 3 bases; unmatched junction nucleotides: 1. The CDR3 bases are TGTGCCAGCAGCTTTAGCGGGAGTACAGATACGCAGTATTTT. It translates to CASSFSGSTDTQYF. Combining the CDR3 with reference TRBV7-9 and TRBJ2-3 gives the whole variable domain DTGVSQNPRHKITKRGQNVTFRCDPISEHNRLYWYRQTLGQGPEFLTYFQNEAQLEKSRLLSDRFSAERPKGSFSTLEIQRTEQGDSAMYLCASSFSGSTDTQYFGPGTRLTVL.

This clonotype was counted ten times or more. This chain uses TRBV4-1 with TRBJ2-7, with D unresolved. The germline CDR1 and CDR2 sequences are MGHRA and YSYEKL. Trimming removed 1 base from V and 4 bases from J, with 8 bases in between. CDR3 length equals 13 residues. The CDR3 DNA sequence: TGCGCCAGCAGCCAAGTGAGCTCATACGAGCAGTACTTC. Encoded protein: CASSQVSSYEQYF.

The rearrangement joins TRBV6-5 to TRBJ2-5; D not certain. Per germline, CDR1 MNHEY and CDR2 SVGAGI. V was shortened by 0 bases and J by 5 bases, with 7 bases between the two germline ends. This CDR3 has 13 residues. The CDR3, as DNA: TGTGCCAGCAGTTACTCGATTGGTGAGACCCAGTACTTC. It translates to CASSYSIGETQYF.